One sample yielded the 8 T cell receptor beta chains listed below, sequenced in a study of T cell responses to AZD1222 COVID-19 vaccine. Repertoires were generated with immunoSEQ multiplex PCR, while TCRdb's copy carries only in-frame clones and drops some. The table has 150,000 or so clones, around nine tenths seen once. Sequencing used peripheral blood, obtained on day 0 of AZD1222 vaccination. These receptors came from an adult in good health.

CDR3 protein: CASSQFGVGRTSGLAGNEQFF. CDR3 in DNA: TGTGCCAGCAGCCAATTTGGGGTTGGAAGAACCTCGGGACTAGCCGGCAATGAGCAGTTCTTC. The chain links TRBV14 to TRBJ2-1; 9 bases line up with TRBD2. V trimming: 2 bases; J trimming: 6 bases; junction bases outside the gene matches: 23. The CDR3 runs to 21 residues. Looked up from germline, CDR1 is SGHDN and CDR2 is FVKESK.

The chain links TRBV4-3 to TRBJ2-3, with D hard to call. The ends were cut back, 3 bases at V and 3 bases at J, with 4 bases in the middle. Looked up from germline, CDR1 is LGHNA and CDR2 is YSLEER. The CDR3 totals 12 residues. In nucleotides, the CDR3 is TGCGCCAGCAGCCATTATACAGATACGCAGTATTTT. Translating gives CASSHYTDTQYF.

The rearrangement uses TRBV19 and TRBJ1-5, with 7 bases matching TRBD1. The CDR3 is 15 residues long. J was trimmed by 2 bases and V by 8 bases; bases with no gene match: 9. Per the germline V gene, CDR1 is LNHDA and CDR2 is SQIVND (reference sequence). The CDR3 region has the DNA TGTGCCAGTCTCGACAGGGCAGTAGGCAATCAGCCCCAGCATTTT. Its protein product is CASLDRAVGNQPQHF.

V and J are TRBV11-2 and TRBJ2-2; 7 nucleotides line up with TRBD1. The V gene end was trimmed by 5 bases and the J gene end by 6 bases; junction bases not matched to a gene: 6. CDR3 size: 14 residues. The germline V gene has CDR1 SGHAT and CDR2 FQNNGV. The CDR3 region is CASSLADRAGELFF. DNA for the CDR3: TGTGCCAGCAGCCTTGCAGACAGGGCCGGGGAGCTGTTTTTT. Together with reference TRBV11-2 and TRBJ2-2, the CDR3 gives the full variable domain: EAGVAQSPRYKIIEKRQSVAFWCNPISGHATLYWYQQILGQGPKLLIQFQNNGVVDDSQLPKDRFSAERLKGVDSTLKIQPAKLEDSAVYLCASSLADRAGELFFGEGSRLTVL.

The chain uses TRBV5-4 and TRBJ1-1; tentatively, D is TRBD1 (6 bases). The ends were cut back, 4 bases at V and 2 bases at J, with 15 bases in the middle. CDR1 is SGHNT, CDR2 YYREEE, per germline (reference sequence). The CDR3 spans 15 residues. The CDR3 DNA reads TGTGCCAGCAGCCGGGGGGGCGTCGGAAACACTGAAGCTTTCTTT. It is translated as CASSRGGVGNTEAFF.

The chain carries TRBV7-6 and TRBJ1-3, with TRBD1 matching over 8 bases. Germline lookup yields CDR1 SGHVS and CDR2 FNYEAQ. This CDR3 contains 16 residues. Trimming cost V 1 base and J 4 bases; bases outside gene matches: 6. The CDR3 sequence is CASSLGTGNNGNTIYF. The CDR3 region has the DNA TGTGCCAGCAGCTTAGGGACAGGGAATAACGGAAACACCATATATTTT.

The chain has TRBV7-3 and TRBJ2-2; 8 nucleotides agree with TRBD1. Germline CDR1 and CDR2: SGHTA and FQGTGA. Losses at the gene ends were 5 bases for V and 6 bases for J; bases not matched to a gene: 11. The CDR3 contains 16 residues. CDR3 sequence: CASSPRTGRNPGELFF. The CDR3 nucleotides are TGTGCCAGCAGCCCACGGACAGGGCGGAATCCCGGGGAGCTGTTTTTT.

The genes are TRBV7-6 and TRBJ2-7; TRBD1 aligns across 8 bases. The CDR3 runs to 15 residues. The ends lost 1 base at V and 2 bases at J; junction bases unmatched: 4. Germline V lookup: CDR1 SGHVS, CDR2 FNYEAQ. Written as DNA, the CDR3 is TGTGCCAGCAGCTTAGGCGGGACAGGAACCTACGAGCAGTACTTC. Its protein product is CASSLGGTGTYEQYF. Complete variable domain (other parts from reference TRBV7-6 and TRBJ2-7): GAGVSQSPRYKVTKRGQDVALRCDPISGHVSLYWYRQALGQGPEFLTYFNYEAQQDKSGLPNDRFSAERPEGSISTLTIQRTEQRDSAMYRCASSLGGTGTYEQYFGPGTRLTVT.